The present entry profiles one TCR beta chain with its context. This CDR3 spans 15 amino acids. V dropped 3 bases and J dropped 4; count of bases not matched to a gene: 2. Per germline, CDR1 SGDLS and CDR2 YYNGEE. This sample was taken from a study of PD-1 blockade in classical Hodgkin lymphoma. Sequencing was performed with immunoSEQ multiplex PCR; in TCRdb, only in-frame clones are kept and a portion is missing. The sample records about 24,000 clones, about 80% being singletons. Indicated time point: cycle 4 day 1 (C4D1), after 6 weeks of nivolumab. All patients relapsed after autologous stem cell transplantation, and brentuximab vedotin exposure varied.

This TCR derives from a human donor with classical Hodgkin lymphoma. Sequencing used peripheral blood mononuclear cells (PBMCs), obtained before the fourth cycle of nivolumab. J is TRBJ2-1 and V is TRBV9; 12 nucleotides agree with TRBD2. The CDR3 coding sequence is TGTGCCAGCAGCGCCGGGACTAGCGGGTACAATGAGCAGTTCTTC. Residues: CASSAGTSGYNEQFF.